One sample yielded the 2 T cell receptor beta chains listed below, sequenced in a study of blood T cell repertoires in COVID-19. Assay: immunoSEQ multiplex PCR; the TCRdb copy retains only in-frame clones and omits some. The table lists tens of thousands of clones, about 84% of them singletons. The specimen was peripheral blood. The receptors stem from a man in his sixties with acute or convalescent COVID-19.

The count of this clone is one. The rearrangement uses TRBV3-1 (or the pseudogene TRBV3-2) and TRBJ2-1; tentatively, D is TRBD2 (7 bases). This CDR3 spans 16 amino acids. In germline, CDR1 is LGHDT, CDR2 YNNKEL (reference sequence). V was clipped by 8 bases and J by 8 bases, with 25 bases between them. The CDR3 region has the DNA TGTGCCAGCTCGGAGGGAGGGGGGGACATTATTTATGAGCAGTTCTTC. This translates into CASSEGGGDIIYEQFF.

The J gene is TRBJ2-3, the V gene TRBV7-9, with D hard to call. Per germline, CDR1 SEHNR and CDR2 FQNEAQ (reference sequence). Deletions cut 5 bases from V and 6 bases from J, with 12 bases between. This CDR3 has 13 amino acids. The CDR3 sequence is CASSPQFLDTQYF. CDR3 sequence (DNA): TGTGCCAGCAGCCCCCAATTTTTGGATACGCAGTATTTT.